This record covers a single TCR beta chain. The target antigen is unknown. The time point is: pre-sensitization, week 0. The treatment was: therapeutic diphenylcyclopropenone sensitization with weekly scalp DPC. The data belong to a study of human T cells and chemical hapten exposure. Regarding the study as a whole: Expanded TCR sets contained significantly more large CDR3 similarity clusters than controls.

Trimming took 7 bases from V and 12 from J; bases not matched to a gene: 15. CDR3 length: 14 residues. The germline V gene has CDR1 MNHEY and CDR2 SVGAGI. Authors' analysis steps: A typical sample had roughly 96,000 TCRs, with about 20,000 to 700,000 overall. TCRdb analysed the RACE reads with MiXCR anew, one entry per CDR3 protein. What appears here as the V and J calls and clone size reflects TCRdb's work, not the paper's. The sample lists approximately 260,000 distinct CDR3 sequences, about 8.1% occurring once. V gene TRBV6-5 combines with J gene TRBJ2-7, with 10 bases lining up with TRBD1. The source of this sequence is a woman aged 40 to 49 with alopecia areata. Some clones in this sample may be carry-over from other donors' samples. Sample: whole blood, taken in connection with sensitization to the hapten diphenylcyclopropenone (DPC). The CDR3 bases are TGTGCCAGCAAGGGGAGCCGGGACAGGGGCGTTGTGTACTTC. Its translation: CASKGSRDRGVVYF.